These 13 T cell receptor beta chains share one sample of origin, sequenced in a study of control samples from healthy donors and cancer patients. Using immunoSEQ multiplex PCR, the repertoire was profiled, and TCRdb retains in-frame clones only, with some absent. The data show over 150,000 clones, 96% seen once. The specimen was blood. The receptors shown here come from a woman in her twenties or thirties in good health.

As DNA, the CDR3 is TGTGCCAGCAGTTACGAGGACACCGGGGAGCTGTTTTTT. This codes for CASSYEDTGELFF. The chain is built from TRBV6-6 and TRBJ2-2; D is unclear. V was clipped by 2 bases and J by 3 bases, with 4 bases between them. From germline, CDR1 is MNHNY and CDR2 SVGAGI (reference sequence). This CDR3 has 13 residues.

The chain employs TRBV7-9 and TRBJ1-1, with D unresolved. V was pared by 2 bases and J by 3 bases, with 7 bases between. CDR1 is SEHNR, CDR2 FQNEAQ, per germline (reference sequence). The CDR3 is 13 amino acids. The CDR3 region has the DNA TGTGCCAGCAGCTTATCTTTGTACACTGAAGCTTTCTTT. This translates into CASSLSLYTEAFF.

V usage is TRBV28 and J usage is TRBJ1-5; D unresolved. V was pared by 6 bases and J by 3 bases, with 9 bases between. Germline CDR1 reads MDHEN; CDR2 reads SYDVKM. CDR3 length equals 13 residues. This chain's CDR3 is CASSPPTNQPQHF. CDR3 in DNA: TGTGCCAGCAGCCCACCAACCAATCAGCCCCAGCATTTT. The whole variable domain, filled in from reference TRBV28 and TRBJ1-5, reads DVKVTQSSRYLVKRTGEKVFLECVQDMDHENMFWYRQDPGLGLRLIYFSYDVKMKEKGDIPEGYSVSREKKERFSLILESASTNQTSMYLCASSPPTNQPQHFGDGTRLSIL.

The chain is built from TRBV19 and TRBJ1-2; TRBD1 is a possible D gene (5 bases). Looked up from germline, CDR1 is LNHDA and CDR2 is SQIVND (reference sequence). The CDR3 is 16 amino acids. Trimming stripped 3 bases from V and 4 bases from J, with 18 bases between. This CDR3 is CASSMPLKGRSYGYTF. The CDR3, as DNA: TGTGCCAGTAGTATGCCACTAAAGGGGCGCAGCTATGGCTACACCTTC. Using reference TRBV19 and TRBJ1-2 for the parts outside the CDR3, the full variable domain is DGGITQSPKYLFRKEGQNVTLSCEQNLNHDAMYWYRQDPGQGLRLIYYSQIVNDFQKGDIAEGYSVSREKKESFPLTVTSAQKNPTAFYLCASSMPLKGRSYGYTFGSGTRLTVV.

This sequence joins TRBV6-4 and TRBJ2-1, with a possible D match to TRBD2 (5 bases). This CDR3 region has 14 residues. V was shortened by 6 bases and J by 4 bases, with 13 bases between the two germline ends. Germline V gene lookup returns CDR1 MRHNA and CDR2 SNTAGT. The CDR3 loop reads CASSLAVDYNEQFF. The CDR3 bases are TGTGCCAGCAGCCTAGCAGTTGATTACAATGAGCAGTTCTTC.

The chain is built from TRBV3-1 (or the pseudogene TRBV3-2) and TRBJ2-7; D uncertain. V dropped 1 base and J dropped 6 bases, with 4 bases sitting between them. CDR1 and CDR2 from the germline V gene are LGHDT and YNNKEL (reference sequence). This CDR3 is 11 amino acids long. The CDR3: CASSQVSEQYF. CDR3 nucleotide sequence: TGTGCCAGCAGCCAAGTTTCCGAGCAGTACTTC.

This chain links TRBV6-5 with TRBJ2-7, with 10 positions matching TRBD1. Trimming at V came to 6 bases and at J to 4 bases, leaving 3 bases not matched to a gene. CDR3 length equals 13 residues. Germline V gene data show CDR1 as MNHEY and CDR2 as SVGAGI. The CDR3 is CASRRTGGYEQYF. For the CDR3, the DNA is TGTGCCAGCAGGAGGACAGGGGGTTACGAGCAGTACTTC.

V is TRBV19 and J is TRBJ2-1; D unresolved. Germline V lookup: CDR1 LNHDA, CDR2 SQIVND (reference sequence). The CDR3 consists of 16 residues. The germline V and J ends were trimmed by 6 bases and 2 bases, with 17 bases remaining between them. The CDR3 nucleotides are TGTGCCAGTAGCCCGGTTTGGGCGTCAACCTACAATGAGCAGTTCTTC. It yields the protein CASSPVWASTYNEQFF. Full variable domain (rest looked up from reference TRBV19 and TRBJ2-1): DGGITQSPKYLFRKEGQNVTLSCEQNLNHDAMYWYRQDPGQGLRLIYYSQIVNDFQKGDIAEGYSVSREKKESFPLTVTSAQKNPTAFYLCASSPVWASTYNEQFFGPGTRLTVL.

The V gene is TRBV6-5, the J gene TRBJ1-2; D might be TRBD1 (6 bases). The CDR3 extends over 15 amino acids. V shed 4 bases and J shed 4 bases, with 16 bases lying between them. CDR1 and CDR2 from the germline V gene are MNHEY and SVGAGI. The DNA of the CDR3 is TGTGCCAGCAGTTCCTTCGGACAGCAGCTCTATGGCTACACCTTC. Its translation is CASSSFGQQLYGYTF.

The chain couples TRBV7-9 to TRBJ1-5, with 10 bases lining up with TRBD1. CDR1 and CDR2 (germline): SEHNR, FQNEAQ (reference sequence). V lost 3 bases, J lost 1 base, and 0 bases stayed unmatched. The CDR3 loop spans 15 amino acids. This chain's CDR3 is CASSLTGGSNQPQHF. The CDR3 coding sequence is TGTGCCAGCAGCTTGACAGGGGGCAGCAATCAGCCCCAGCATTTT.

The chain uses TRBV5-5 and TRBJ2-7; D is unclear. The V gene's germline CDR1 is SGHKS and CDR2 YYEKEE (reference sequence). Trimming removed 0 bases from V and 1 base from J, with 5 bases in between. This CDR3 has 13 residues. CDR3 in DNA: TGTGCCAGCAGCTTGGCTCTATCCTACGAGCAGTACTTC. This sequence encodes CASSLALSYEQYF.

V gene TRBV27 combines with J gene TRBJ1-6, with a possible D match to TRBD1 (5 bases). Trimming took off 4 bases at V and 10 bases at J, with 11 bases between the two ends. CDR3 size: 13 residues. In germline, CDR1 is MNHEY, CDR2 SMNVEV (reference sequence). The CDR3 spells CASSSLGDSPLHF. The DNA for the CDR3 is TGTGCCAGCAGTTCCCTGGGGGACTCACCCCTCCACTTT.

The chain is built from TRBV19 and TRBJ2-1; D is unresolved. The CDR3 covers 14 residues. Germline loops: CDR1 LNHDA, CDR2 SQIVND (reference sequence). V dropped 8 bases and J dropped 2 bases, with 13 bases sitting between them. DNA for the CDR3: TGTGCCAGTCTCTTAAGATCTGCCTACAATGAGCAGTTCTTC. Translating it yields CASLLRSAYNEQFF.